What follows are 13 T cell receptor beta chains derived from one specimen sequenced in a study of T cell changes during pregnancy in multiple sclerosis (dated by TCRdb to between 2019 and 2020). Library construction relied on the immunoSEQ multiplex PCR assay. The table comes from immuneACCESS by way of TCRdb, which keeps in-frame sequences with V and J called. Part of the clones is missing from these tables; in studies checked, under half for an unresolved V gene and the rest for unknown reasons. The sample table records 40,000 to 55,000 clones; 90% of these occur just once. The leading ten clones occupy approximately 4.7% of the sample. The material was peripheral blood, obtained in the second trimester of pregnancy. The receptors were gathered from a female donor in good health, enrolled as a control in a pregnancy study.

This chain uses TRBV5-1 with TRBJ1-3, with 7 bases that match TRBD1. The CDR3 loop spans 15 amino acids. Germline loops: CDR1 SGHRS, CDR2 YFSETQ. The junction had 14 bases not matched to a gene; V was cut back by 8 bases and J by 6 bases. CDR3 residues: CASKITGDRTNTIYF. CDR3 nucleotide sequence: TGCGCCAGTAAGATAACAGGGGATAGGACAAACACCATATATTTT. The complete variable domain, with remaining parts taken from reference TRBV5-1 and TRBJ1-3, reads KAGVTQTPRYLIKTRGQQVTLSCSPISGHRSVSWYQQTPGQGLQFLFEYFSETQRNKGNFPGRFSGRQFSNSRSEMNVSTLELGDSALYLCASKITGDRTNTIYFGEGSWLTVV.

V and J are TRBV4-3 and TRBJ2-3; no reliable D call. This CDR3 spans 14 amino acids. V was clipped by 3 bases and J by 1 base, with 8 bases between them. Germline V gives CDR1 LGHNA, CDR2 YSLEER. CDR3 sequence (DNA): TGCGCCAGCAGCCAGGATGAGGGCACAGATACGCAGTATTTT. This sequence encodes CASSQDEGTDTQYF.

V gene TRBV14 combines with J gene TRBJ1-2, with a possible D match to TRBD1 (6 bases). The V end lost 3 bases, the J end lost 2 bases, and 19 bases lay between the germline ends. The CDR3 is 17 amino acids. The germline V gene has CDR1 SGHDN and CDR2 FVKESK. The CDR3 sequence is CASSQGVGQTNNYGYTF. The CDR3, as DNA: TGTGCCAGCAGCCAGGGGGTCGGACAGACGAACAACTATGGCTACACCTTC.

The CDR3 DNA is TGTGCCAGCTCACCACAGCAAATCTCTGGAAACACCATATATTTT. Its translation is CASSPQQISGNTIYF. The genes are TRBV18 and TRBJ1-3; D unclear. The CDR3 totals 15 residues. With 1 base removed from V and 0 bases from J, the gap between germline ends came to 7 bases. Germline CDR1 KGHSH, CDR2 LQKENI.

The CDR3 nucleotides read TGTGCCAGCAGCGCCAACCCGGGGGACACCATATATTTT. This sequence encodes CASSANPGDTIYF. The chain uses TRBV7-6 and TRBJ1-3, with a tentative D call TRBD1 (5 bases). There are 13 residues in the CDR3. V dropped 5 bases and J dropped 8 bases, with 13 bases sitting between them. Per germline, CDR1 SGHVS and CDR2 FNYEAQ.

V and J are TRBV28 and TRBJ2-3; 7 bases are a match to TRBD1. Trimming cost V 5 bases and J 3 bases; bases outside gene matches: 14. CDR1 MDHEN and CDR2 SYDVKM come from the germline V gene. This CDR3 spans 17 amino acids. For the CDR3, the DNA is TGTGCCAGCAGTCCTGCCTCCCTAGGGGGCGGGACAGATACGCAGTATTTT. Amino acids: CASSPASLGGGTDTQYF. Using reference TRBV28 and TRBJ2-3 for the parts outside the CDR3, the full variable domain is DVKVTQSSRYLVKRTGEKVFLECVQDMDHENMFWYRQDPGLGLRLIYFSYDVKMKEKGDIPEGYSVSREKKERFSLILESASTNQTSMYLCASSPASLGGGTDTQYFGPGTRLTVL.

The CDR3 sequence: CASAGRSYEQYF. The CDR3 DNA reads TGTGCCAGCGCGGGTAGGTCCTACGAGCAGTACTTC. The chain links TRBV13 to TRBJ2-7, with D perhaps matching TRBD2 (5 bases). V lost 8 bases to trimming and J lost 1 base, with 9 bases between them. CDR1 is PRHDT, CDR2 FYEKMQ, per germline (reference sequence). The CDR3 runs to 12 residues.

V is TRBV10-3 and J is TRBJ2-7; D uncertain. The CDR3 has 11 residues. Trimming left V 3 bases short and J 5 bases short, with 5 bases between. The germline V gene has CDR1 ENHRY and CDR2 SYGVKD. CDR3 nucleotides: TGTGCCATCAGTGATACTGACGAGCAGTACTTC. Protein: CAISDTDEQYF.

The rearrangement links TRBV20-1 to TRBJ1-1, with D hard to call. CDR1 is DFQATT, CDR2 SNEGSKA, per germline (reference sequence). V dropped 3 bases and J dropped 4 bases, with 6 bases sitting between them. The CDR3 covers 11 residues. The DNA of the CDR3 is TGCAGTGCTAGGATCGGCACTGAAGCTTTCTTT. It yields the protein CSARIGTEAFF.

V gene TRBV30 combines with J gene TRBJ2-5; TRBD2 aligns across 8 bases. J was trimmed by 5 bases and V by 3 bases; bases with no gene match: 14. The CDR3 sequence is 16 residues long. In germline, CDR1 is GTSNPN, CDR2 SVGIG (reference sequence). The CDR3 region is CAWSLSHGGVGETQYF. In DNA form, the CDR3 reads TGTGCCTGGAGCCTCTCACACGGGGGGGTCGGGGAGACCCAGTACTTC.

This clone was detected only once. V is TRBV7-7 and J is TRBJ2-2, with 9 nucleotides matching TRBD1. CDR1 and CDR2 from the germline V gene are SSHAT and FNYEAQ (reference sequence). This CDR3 region has 17 residues. With V trimmed by 5 bases and J by 2 bases, 9 bases remained unmatched. CDR3 nucleotide sequence: TGTGCCAGCAGCCGAACCCCGGGACAGGGTAACACCGGGGAGCTGTTTTTT. Protein product: CASSRTPGQGNTGELFF. The complete variable domain, with remaining parts taken from reference TRBV7-7 and TRBJ2-2, reads GAGVSQSPRYKVTKRGQDVTLRCDPISSHATLYWYQQALGQGPEFLTYFNYEAQPDKSGLPSDRFSAERPEGSISTLTIQRTEQRDSAMYRCASSRTPGQGNTGELFFGEGSRLTVL.

The chain combines TRBV6-5 with TRBJ1-4, with 7 positions matching TRBD1. CDR1 and CDR2 (germline): MNHEY, SVGAGI. The CDR3 sequence is 15 residues long. Germline trimming cut 4 bases from V and 4 bases from J; bases unmatched to any gene: 6. The DNA of the CDR3 is TGTGCCAGCAGTTTCACAGGGGTCGTTAATGAAAAACTGTTTTTT. Amino acids: CASSFTGVVNEKLFF.

This clone was detected once. J is TRBJ1-1 and V is TRBV14; D is ambiguous. V was clipped by 4 bases and J by 1 base, with 19 bases between them. CDR1 is SGHDN, CDR2 FVKESK, per germline. The CDR3 contains 17 residues. For the CDR3, the DNA is TGTGCCAGCAGCCGTGATAGTATCGCTTACGGGAACACTGAAGCTTTCTTT. It yields the protein CASSRDSIAYGNTEAFF.